This note documents a single T cell receptor (beta chain) sequence. This clonotype was seen ten or more times. Per-base qualities were not stored, and no clone one base away is much larger. The data stem from a study of T cells after yellow fever vaccination (dated by TCRdb to between 2019 and 2020). Study-level background: The SMART-Seq v4 Ultra Low Input RNA kit was used to prepare libraries from fractions with low cell numbers. To track T-cell clones before and after primary and booster YFV17D yellow fever vaccination, bulk TCR alpha and beta repertoires were sequenced longitudinally. The cohort comprised two healthy male donors, one aged 18 to 29 and one aged 30 to 39 years. Blood samples were taken at several timepoints before and after primary and secondary immunization, and bulk PBMC replicates and cell subsets were isolated.

According to the study, the label for this sample's treatment or condition signals: live attenuated yellow fever vaccine strain. A standard Ficoll-Paque protocol was used to isolate PBMCs from peripheral blood. With anti-CD3 and anti-CD8 staining plus a dextramer loaded with the yellow fever NS4B epitope peptide, the researchers sorted epitope-specific CD8 T cells. TriZol was used to extract RNA from bulk PBMCs, from CD4 and CD8 fractions, and from dextramer-positive and dextramer-negative fractions. Synthesis of TCR cDNA relied on 5'RACE template switching, a step that introduced a universal primer site along with unique molecular identifiers. Priming of cDNA synthesis was performed from both the TCR alpha and TCR beta constant segments. Libraries were amplified in two PCR steps, with sample barcodes and sequencing adapters added in the second step. Libraries were sequenced on Illumina HiSeq 2500 (2x100 bp) or NovaSeq (2x150 bp). The authors' analysis ran thus. MIGEC was used to demultiplex reads and collapse the reads into UMI consensus sequences, and MiXCR was used for V(D)J alignment. Vaccine-responding clonotypes were identified with edgeR using replicate PBMC samples, with FDR below 0.01 and a log2 fold change above 5 up to day 15 being required. CD4 or CD8 identity was assigned to each bulk clonotype according to whether the clonotype was present at higher abundance in the sequenced CD4 repertoire or the sequenced CD8 repertoire. NS4B-specific clonotypes were defined as those at least 10-fold enriched in dextramer-positive over dextramer-negative fractions; CD4-biased clonotypes were excluded. TCRdb ran its own pipeline on the public reads, namely fastp trimming at Q25 and MiXCR clone calling, and kept in-frame beta chains. Entries are consolidated by CDR3 protein sequence, retaining the most common genes and DNA. The V and J calls follow TCRdb's processing rather than the paper's. The sample records about 45,000 distinct CDR3 sequences, about 7% of which are singletons. About 15% of the sample belongs to the ten largest clones.

The germline ends are 13 bases apart after V is trimmed by 2 bases and J by 4 bases. From cysteine to phenylalanine, the CDR3 is 15 amino acids long. Only the CDR3 region is kept as DNA, spanning 45 bases read in frame from base 1. The germline V gene gives CDR1 as ENHRY and CDR2 as SYGVKD. Here is what the overall study found, with its caveats: After the booster, most clones that had expanded after primary vaccination were detected again (about 97% of CD4 and more than 80% of CD8), suggesting broad maintenance of memory. The study included only a couple of donors, which limits how far the findings can be generalized. Computational filtering was required because FACS-sorted repertoires could contain abundant contaminating clonotypes from the bulk population. A small fraction of clonotypes appeared in both the CD4 and CD8 compartments, likely as a result of convergent recombination. Compared with the primary T-cell response, the secondary T-cell response was faster but weaker, reaching its peak on day 5 rather than on day 15.

The origin of this receptor is a man aged 30 to 45 who received the YFV17D yellow fever vaccine. The chain is assembled from TRBV10-3 and TRBJ2-3; the D gene is perhaps TRBD1 or TRBD2, each of them matching over 5 bases. This sample comprised CD8+ T cells not binding an NS4B(214-222) dextramer, sorted from PBMCs, obtained 45 days after the yellow fever booster vaccination. The intended sense of this specimen's cell subset or site label: NS4B epitope dextramer-negative CD8 T cells. The nucleotide sequence is given as TGTGCCATCAGTGAGCTGGGACCGTCACCAGATACGCAGTATTTT. Translated, this gives CAISELGPSPDTQYF.